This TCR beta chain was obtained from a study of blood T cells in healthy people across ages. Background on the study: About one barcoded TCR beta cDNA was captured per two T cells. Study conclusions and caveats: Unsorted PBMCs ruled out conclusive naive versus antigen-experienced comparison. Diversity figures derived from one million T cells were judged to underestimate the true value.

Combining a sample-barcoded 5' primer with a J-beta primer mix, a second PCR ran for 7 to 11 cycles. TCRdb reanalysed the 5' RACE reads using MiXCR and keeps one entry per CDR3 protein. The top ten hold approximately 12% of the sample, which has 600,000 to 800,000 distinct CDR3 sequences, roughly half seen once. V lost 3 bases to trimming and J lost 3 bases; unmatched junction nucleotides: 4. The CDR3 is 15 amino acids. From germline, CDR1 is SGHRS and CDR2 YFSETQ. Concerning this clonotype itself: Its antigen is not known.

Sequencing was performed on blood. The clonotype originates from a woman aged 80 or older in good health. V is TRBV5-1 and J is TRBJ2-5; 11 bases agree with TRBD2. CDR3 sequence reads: CASSSSSGGEETQYF. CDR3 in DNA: TGCGCCAGCAGCTCCAGTAGCGGGGGGGAAGAGACCCAGTACTTC.